This T cell receptor beta chain was captured in a study of shared clonotypes between healthy human individuals. Study-wide findings and caveats: Non-shared clonotypes were found to have lower generation probabilities than the clonotypes that were shared by all four of the sorted-subset donors. Having only a few donors restricted how much genetic and exposure-history diversity was captured.

CD4+ cells were split into CD45RA+ naive and CD45RA-negative memory subsets. Clones were sequenced by immunoSEQ multiplex PCR, and TCRdb holds only the in-frame ones, with some missing. Altogether 330,000 or so clones are present, about 74% being singletons, with the ten largest covering 10% to 13%. This CDR3 region has 14 residues. Between the trimmed V and J ends, which lost 6 bases and 3 bases, there was a span of 9 bases. Germline assignment: CDR1 LNHDA and CDR2 SQIVND (reference sequence). Turning to this clone: Its target is not known.

The sequenced sample consisted of memory CD4+ T cells sorted from blood. Indicated subset: CD45RA-negative fraction. This TCR was sampled from a man aged 25-40 years in good health. The chain is built from TRBV19 and TRBJ2-6; tentative D call: TRBD2 (5 bases). The CDR3 loop is CASRLGGGANVLTF. CDR3 DNA: TGTGCCAGTAGGCTAGGAGGTGGGGCCAACGTCCTGACTTTC.